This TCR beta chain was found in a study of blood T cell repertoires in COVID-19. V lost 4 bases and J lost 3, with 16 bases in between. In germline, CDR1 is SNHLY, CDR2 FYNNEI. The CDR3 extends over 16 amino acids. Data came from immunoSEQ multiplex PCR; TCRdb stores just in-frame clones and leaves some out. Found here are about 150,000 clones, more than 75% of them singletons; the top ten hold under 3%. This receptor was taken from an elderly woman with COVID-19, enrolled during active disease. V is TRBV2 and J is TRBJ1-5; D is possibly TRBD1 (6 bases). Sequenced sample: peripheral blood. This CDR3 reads CASSGSRQAANQPQHF. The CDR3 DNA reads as TGTGCCAGCAGTGGAAGTCGACAGGCTGCCAATCAGCCCCAGCATTTT.